This T cell receptor beta chain was recovered during a study of T-cell reconstitution after alpha-beta-depleted transplantation in children. Study observations and caveats: Roughly two months post-transplant, alpha-beta T cells reportedly originated from several hundred graft clones that had expanded.

Points on this clonotype: Its target is not known.

Unique molecular identifiers were used in preparing the TCRbeta library. A single record per CDR3 protein comes from TCRdb applying MiXCR to the PCR reads. The repertoire holds approximately 89,000 distinct CDR3 sequences, about 16% seen once, with about 19% in the top ten. This CDR3 is built from 14 residues. V was clipped by 5 bases and J by 6 bases, with 17 bases between them. The V gene's germline CDR1 is SEHNR and CDR2 FQNEAQ (reference sequence). This chain joins TRBV7-9 and TRBJ2-7; a weak D match, TRBD1 (6 bases). This sequence was found in a male patient between 2 and 10 years old who had a stem cell transplant for acute lymphoblastic leukemia, so the T cells may come from the graft donor. Sequences were derived from PBMCs, mostly from graft donor cells, sampled 180 days after TCRalphabeta/CD19-depleted stem cell transplant. As DNA, the CDR3 is TGTGCCAGCAGCCCTCTCGAGGGGGTCGGCGAGCAGTACTTC. It yields the protein CASSPLEGVGEQYF.